These 32 T cell receptor beta chains originate from one sample sequenced in a study of T cell repertoires in cytomegalovirus infection. These receptors' targets are unknown. From the reads, TCRdb called clonotypes with MiXCR, one entry per CDR3 protein. The sample has under 850,000 distinct CDR3 sequences, 30% to 40% seen once. Specimen: cultured PBMCs, collected from culture after CMV antigen stimulation. These receptors all come from a human donor in good health (CMV status not recorded). Some clones in this sample may be carry-over from other donors' samples.

In this sample, this clonotype turned up once. The CDR3 region has the DNA TGTGCCAGCAGAAGACAGGGGGGGAAGGATTTAGGTTTCTTT. This translates into CASRRQGGKDLGFF. The V and J genes are TRBV2 and TRBJ1-1, with 9 bases matching TRBD1. The CDR3 length is 14 residues. Unmatched junction bases numbered 15, after V lost 6 bases and J lost 13 bases. Germline values: CDR1 SNHLY, CDR2 FYNNEI.

This clonotype was recorded a few times. The DNA of the CDR3 is TGTGCCAGCAGCTTAGAGGGCCCGGCCCTCTATGGCTACACCTTC. Translated: CASSLEGPALYGYTF. The chain carries TRBV7-9 and TRBJ1-2; D not resolved. CDR1 is SEHNR and CDR2 is FQNEAQ in the germline V gene (reference sequence). Trimming removed 1 base from V and 4 bases from J, with 13 bases in between. The CDR3 spans 15 residues.

This clonotype was counted a few times. The chain employs TRBV7-2 and TRBJ1-2; D uncertain. The length of the CDR3 is 14 residues. Trimming cost V 1 base and J 6 bases, with 12 bases left between them. Germline V gene data show CDR1 as SGHTA and CDR2 as FQGNSA. The CDR3 DNA is TGTGCCAGCAGCTTAGATGTGGAGGACCATGGCTACACCTTC. This sequence encodes CASSLDVEDHGYTF.

The rearrangement uses TRBV4-1 and TRBJ2-1; tentative D call: TRBD2 (6 bases). Germline loops: CDR1 MGHRA, CDR2 YSYEKL. Trimming cost V 3 bases and J 3 bases, with 15 bases left between them. This CDR3 contains 16 residues. CDR3 nucleotides: TGCGCCAGCAGCCAGGTGGGTGGGAGGCGCTACAATGAGCAGTTCTTC. As protein: CASSQVGGRRYNEQFF.

This clonotype was observed many times. The chain joins TRBV6-1 to TRBJ2-3; 9 nucleotides align to TRBD1. In germline, CDR1 is MNHNS, CDR2 SASEGT. Unmatched junction bases numbered 5, after V lost 6 bases and J lost 10 bases. This CDR3 has 12 amino acids. The CDR3 DNA sequence: TGTGCCAGCAGGGAGGGACAGGGATCGCAGTATTTT. It specifies CASREGQGSQYF.

The chain combines TRBV20-1 with TRBJ2-3; TRBD2 matches at 7 bases. The germline CDR1 and CDR2 sequences are DFQATT and SNEGSKA (reference sequence). The CDR3 sequence is 13 residues long. Trimming cost V 6 bases and J 2 bases; bases outside gene matches: 5. The CDR3 is CSAAGDLTDTQYF. The CDR3 DNA sequence: TGCAGTGCCGCGGGGGACCTCACAGATACGCAGTATTTT.

The table lists this clonotype with a few counts. The chain carries TRBV5-1 and TRBJ2-4; D is unresolved. Germline V gene data show CDR1 as SGHRS and CDR2 as YFSETQ. The germline V and J ends were trimmed by 4 bases and 0 bases, with 5 bases remaining between them. The CDR3 covers 13 residues. The CDR3 region has the DNA TGCGCCAGCAGCCCAGTAGCCAAAAACATTCAGTACTTC. Its protein product is CASSPVAKNIQYF.

This chain uses TRBV28 with TRBJ2-3; possibly TRBD1 or TRBD2 for D (5 bases each). Germline CDR1 reads MDHEN; CDR2 reads SYDVKM. The CDR3 has 14 residues. V lost 6 bases to trimming and J lost 5 bases, with 15 bases between them. In nucleotides, the CDR3 is TGTGCCAGCAGCTTGTTGGGGGAAGGAGATACGCAGTATTTT. Amino acids: CASSLLGEGDTQYF.

This chain connects TRBV19 to TRBJ1-5, with TRBD1 as a possible D gene (5 bases). The CDR3 spans 14 residues. Trimming shortened V by 8 bases and J by 0 bases, and 11 bases separated the two germline ends. Germline CDR1 is LNHDA and CDR2 is SQIVND (reference sequence). The CDR3 DNA is TGTGCCAGTTGGGGGATGTATAGCAATCAGCCCCAGCATTTT. Protein: CASWGMYSNQPQHF. The full variable domain, completed using reference TRBV19 and TRBJ1-5, is DGGITQSPKYLFRKEGQNVTLSCEQNLNHDAMYWYRQDPGQGLRLIYYSQIVNDFQKGDIAEGYSVSREKKESFPLTVTSAQKNPTAFYLCASWGMYSNQPQHFGDGTRLSIL.

The chain couples TRBV28 to TRBJ1-2; D possibly corresponds to TRBD1 (5 bases). V was cut by 2 bases and J by 7 bases, with 14 bases left in between. This CDR3 has 14 residues. Germline V lookup: CDR1 MDHEN, CDR2 SYDVKM. The CDR3: CASSLPRDGRGYTF. The CDR3 DNA follows: TGTGCCAGCAGTTTACCCCGGGACGGACGTGGCTACACCTTC.

This clonotype was counted a few times. V is TRBV3-1 and J is TRBJ2-7, with TRBD1 matching over 7 bases. The CDR3 consists of 17 residues. V lost 3 bases, J lost 1 base, and 12 bases stayed unmatched. Germline CDR1 LGHDT, CDR2 YNNKEL (reference sequence). The CDR3, as DNA: TGTGCCAGCAGCCAGTCCAAAGGGACAGACTATTCCTACGAGCAGTACTTC. Its translation: CASSQSKGTDYSYEQYF.

The chain links TRBV19 to TRBJ1-3; no clear D gene. V lost 7 bases to trimming and J lost 3 bases, with 10 bases between them. This CDR3 spans 13 amino acids. Germline-derived CDR1 and CDR2 are LNHDA and SQIVND (reference sequence). The CDR3 protein is CASTPDHGNTIYF. The DNA of the CDR3 is TGTGCCAGTACCCCGGACCATGGAAACACCATATATTTT.

V gene TRBV4-1 combines with J gene TRBJ2-2, with a possible D match to TRBD2 (6 bases). Germline V lookup: CDR1 MGHRA, CDR2 YSYEKL. The length of the CDR3 is 16 residues. V lost 0 bases to trimming and J lost 3 bases, with 11 bases between them. This CDR3 is CASSQEGGKDTGELFF. CDR3 nucleotides: TGCGCCAGCAGCCAAGAAGGAGGGAAGGACACCGGGGAGCTGTTTTTT.

In its sample, this clonotype was seen a few times. This chain connects TRBV7-6 to TRBJ2-3; TRBD2 matches 11 bases. J lost 2 bases, V lost 5 bases, and 9 bases had no gene match. CDR1 and CDR2 from the germline V gene are SGHVS and FNYEAQ. CDR3 size: 17 residues. CDR3 sequence (DNA): TGTGCCAGCAGCCCTTCCCCTAGCGGGAGGACCACAGATACGCAGTATTTT. The encoded protein is CASSPSPSGRTTDTQYF.

The chain is built from TRBV20-1 and TRBJ1-2; TRBD1 might be the D (5 bases). The V and J ends lost 7 bases and 3 bases respectively, with 12 bases between them. Per germline, CDR1 DFQATT and CDR2 SNEGSKA (reference sequence). This CDR3 has 12 amino acids. Here the CDR3 reads CSGRGADYGYTF. CDR3 nucleotide sequence: TGCAGTGGGCGTGGGGCGGACTATGGCTACACCTTC.

The rearrangement links TRBV6-1 to TRBJ2-1; the match to TRBD2 covers 7 bases. This CDR3 comprises 17 residues. The V and J ends lost 6 bases and 9 bases, in that order; junction bases with no gene match: 20. Germline V gene lookup returns CDR1 MNHNS and CDR2 SASEGT. The CDR3 loop reads CASRDPFGGTTSGEQFF. The CDR3 nucleotides are TGTGCCAGCAGAGACCCCTTCGGGGGGACTACATCTGGTGAGCAGTTCTTC.

The chain is built from TRBV11-2 and TRBJ2-3; D is unresolved. Per germline, CDR1 SGHAT and CDR2 FQNNGV. Trimming stripped 0 bases from V and 1 base from J, with 11 bases between. This CDR3 is 16 amino acids long. The CDR3 bases are TGTGCCAGCAGCTTAGAGGGCAGTAGGGGCACAGATACGCAGTATTTT. It yields the protein CASSLEGSRGTDTQYF.

This chain joins TRBV7-6 and TRBJ2-7; D is perhaps TRBD1 (5 bases). This CDR3 has 15 amino acids. Trimming left V 2 bases short and J 3 bases short, with 14 bases between. Per the germline V gene, CDR1 is SGHVS and CDR2 is FNYEAQ. The CDR3 DNA is TGTGCCAGCAGCTTATCCCCTCGACAGTACTACGAGCAGTACTTC. Amino acid sequence: CASSLSPRQYYEQYF.

This clonotype was detected a few times. The chain carries TRBV28 and TRBJ2-3, with 10 bases aligning to TRBD2. Germline CDR1 MDHEN, CDR2 SYDVKM. CDR3 length equals 16 residues. The V and J ends lost 5 bases and 5 bases, in that order; junction bases with no gene match: 10. The CDR3: CASSRRLAGVGDTQYF. The CDR3 coding sequence is TGTGCCAGCAGTCGACGGCTAGCGGGAGTAGGAGATACGCAGTATTTT.

The V and J genes are TRBV7-2 and TRBJ1-1; no reliable D call. The CDR3 runs 13 residues. The germline V and J ends were trimmed by 4 bases and 6 bases, with 12 bases remaining between them. Germline V CDR1 and CDR2: SGHTA, FQGNSA. CDR3 amino acids: CASSSLAKSEAFF. CDR3 sequence (DNA): TGTGCCAGCAGCTCCCTTGCGAAATCTGAAGCTTTCTTT.

This clonotype was found a few times. The CDR3 region has the DNA TGTGCCAGCAGCAAAAGGACAGCCATCAGGCCCCAGCATTTT. Encoded protein: CASSKRTAIRPQHF. V gene TRBV5-6 combines with J gene TRBJ1-5; the D gene is possibly TRBD1 (6 bases). Trimming shortened V by 4 bases and J by 9 bases, and 17 bases separated the two germline ends. The CDR3 spans 14 residues. Germline-derived CDR1 and CDR2 are SGHDT and YYEEEE.

The J gene is TRBJ1-1, the V gene TRBV28; 7 nucleotides align to TRBD1. This CDR3 comprises 15 residues. Germline loops: CDR1 MDHEN, CDR2 SYDVKM. V trimming: 2 bases; J trimming: 3 bases; junction bases outside the gene matches: 6. The CDR3 sequence: CASSLGVGQYTEAFF. As DNA, the CDR3 is TGTGCCAGCAGTTTAGGGGTGGGACAGTACACTGAAGCTTTCTTT.

The chain joins TRBV4-1 to TRBJ2-1; 9 nucleotides line up with TRBD2. Germline-derived CDR1 and CDR2 are MGHRA and YSYEKL. This CDR3 is built from 19 residues. V lost 0 bases, J lost 6 bases, and 15 bases stayed unmatched. The CDR3 nucleotides are TGCGCCAGCAGCCAAGACTGGGCCCTAGCGGGATACCGGACCAATGAGCAGTTCTTC. Residues: CASSQDWALAGYRTNEQFF.

The V and J genes are TRBV6-1 and TRBJ1-2, with D perhaps TRBD1 (5 bases). The CDR3 is 13 residues long. The V end was cut by 0 bases, the J end by 6 bases, with 8 bases between. Germline-derived CDR1 and CDR2 are MNHNS and SASEGT. DNA of the CDR3: TGTGCCAGCAGTGAAGCGTGGGGCCATGGCTACACCTTC. Amino acid sequence: CASSEAWGHGYTF.

This clonotype has at least ten counts. The J gene is TRBJ2-2, the V gene TRBV7-2, with 12 nucleotides matching TRBD2. The CDR3 loop spans 16 amino acids. Germline values: CDR1 SGHTA, CDR2 FQGNSA. V was pared by 5 bases and J by 5 bases, with 6 bases of the junction left unmatched. CDR3 sequence: CASSPLAGGLTGELFF. CDR3 DNA sequence: TGTGCCAGCAGCCCTCTAGCGGGAGGGCTTACCGGGGAGCTGTTTTTT.

The J gene is TRBJ2-3, the V gene TRBV7-2; D might be TRBD2 (5 bases). The CDR3 is 14 amino acids. V was shortened by 3 bases and J by 5 bases, with 12 bases between the two germline ends. Looked up from germline, CDR1 is SGHTA and CDR2 is FQGNSA. The DNA of the CDR3 is TGTGCCAGCAGCTTTCGAGGGAGAATAGATACGCAGTATTTT. Its translation: CASSFRGRIDTQYF.

The chain recombines TRBV12-3 or TRBV12-4 with TRBJ2-5, with D hard to call. The germline V and J ends were trimmed by 6 bases and 2 bases, with 10 bases remaining between them. The CDR3 extends over 13 amino acids. The CDR3 here is CASSQPTQETQYF. In nucleotides, the CDR3 is TGTGCCAGCAGCCAGCCGACTCAAGAGACCCAGTACTTC.

This clonotype was seen a handful of times. The chain is built from TRBV7-2 and TRBJ1-1; TRBD1 might be the D (6 bases). Deletions cut 5 bases from V and 4 bases from J, with 17 bases between. The CDR3 sequence is 15 residues long. In germline, CDR1 is SGHTA, CDR2 FQGNSA. As DNA, the CDR3 is TGTGCCAGCAGCCGAAGCTTGGGGGGGCGCACTGAAGCTTTCTTT. Protein product: CASSRSLGGRTEAFF.

This clonotype came up a few times. At one of its ends the junction is not consistent with the germline gene, which may arise from a read error. The V gene is TRBV7-9, the J gene TRBJ2-3; tentatively, D is TRBD1 or TRBD2 (5 bases each). CDR3 length: 15 residues. The germline CDR1 and CDR2 sequences are SEHNR and FQNEAQ (reference sequence). The CDR3 DNA reads as TGTGCCAGCAGCTTACTCGGGGCCGGAGGAGATACTCAGTATTTT. It codes for CASSLLGAGGDTQYF.

CDR3 amino acids: CAGRDRYEQYF. The CDR3 nucleotides are TGTGCCGGTCGGGACAGGTACGAGCAGTACTTC. This chain joins TRBV2 and TRBJ2-7; 8 positions match TRBD1. Per the germline V gene, CDR1 is SNHLY and CDR2 is FYNNEI. The CDR3 is 11 amino acids. After removal of 11 bases from V and 4 bases from J, the junction contained 4 bases not matched to a gene. Together with reference TRBV2 and TRBJ2-7, the CDR3 gives the full variable domain: EPEVTQTPSHQVTQMGQEVILRCVPISNHLYFYWYRQILGQKVEFLVSFYNNEISEKSEIFDDQFSVERPDGSNFTLKIRSTKLEDSAMYFCAGRDRYEQYFGPGTRLTVT.

This chain connects TRBV28 to TRBJ2-7, with TRBD1 identical over 8 bases. Germline trimming cut 5 bases from V and 5 bases from J; bases unmatched to any gene: 14. This CDR3 comprises 16 residues. From germline, CDR1 is MDHEN and CDR2 SYDVKM. DNA of the CDR3: TGTGCCAGCAGTCCCAGGACAGGGTCTGGGGGACACGAGCAGTACTTC. This codes for CASSPRTGSGGHEQYF. Full variable domain (rest looked up from reference TRBV28 and TRBJ2-7): DVKVTQSSRYLVKRTGEKVFLECVQDMDHENMFWYRQDPGLGLRLIYFSYDVKMKEKGDIPEGYSVSREKKERFSLILESASTNQTSMYLCASSPRTGSGGHEQYFGPGTRLTVT.

This clonotype is a singleton in its sample. The gene calls are TRBV20-1 and TRBJ1-2; D might be TRBD1 (5 bases). The V gene's germline CDR1 is DFQATT and CDR2 SNEGSKA (reference sequence). Trimming took 4 bases from V and 5 from J, leaving 17 bases between them. The CDR3 runs to 14 residues. CDR3: CSAIGHFLRYGYTF. As DNA, the CDR3 is TGCAGTGCTATCGGACACTTCCTACGGTATGGCTACACCTTC.